Shown below are 2 T cell receptor beta chains from a single sample sequenced in a study of shared clonotypes between healthy human individuals. TCRdb's table, derived via immunoSEQ multiplex PCR, lists solely in-frame clones and lacks some. The sample consists of some 550,000 clones, 95% to 98% of them appearing once. Sequencing was done on a sample of naive CD4+ T cells sorted from blood. Subset reported: CD45RA+ positively selected. All receptors derive from a woman aged 30 to 39 in good health.

V gene TRBV5-4 combines with J gene TRBJ2-1; D gene ambiguous. In germline, CDR1 is SGHNT, CDR2 YYREEE (reference sequence). The CDR3 contains 12 residues. Trimming took 4 bases from V and 8 from J, leaving 10 bases between them. This CDR3 is CASSPESDEQFF. The CDR3, as DNA: TGTGCCAGCAGCCCCGAGTCAGATGAGCAGTTCTTC.

The V gene is TRBV4-1, the J gene TRBJ2-1; 11 bases line up with TRBD2. The CDR3 length is 17 residues. From germline, CDR1 is MGHRA and CDR2 YSYEKL. Germline trimming cut 2 bases from V and 8 bases from J; bases unmatched to any gene: 11. The CDR3 nucleotides are TGCGCCAGCAGCCAATTTAGCGGGAGGGCCTTGTCCTATGAGCAGTTCTTC. As protein: CASSQFSGRALSYEQFF.